This entry lists 18 T cell receptor beta chains sequenced from one sample in a study of molecular identifiers for immune sequencing clone quantification (dated by TCRdb to 2017 to 2018). Libraries came from PCR. Sequenced using a NextSeq 500. TCRdb reprocessing: public reads trimmed at Q25 with fastp, clones called with MiXCR, in-frame beta chains kept. Entries are consolidated by CDR3 protein sequence, retaining the most common genes and DNA. The sample data list hundreds of thousands of distinct CDR3 sequences, and about 25% of these were observed just once. About 0.81% of the sample belongs to the ten largest clones. The sample comprised naive CD8+ T cells from blood, with Jurkat cell RNA spiked in. Taken with the paper, the label for cell subset or site translates to: FACS-sorted CD8+CD4-CCR7+CD45RA+ naive T cells. These receptor sequences come from a human donor in good health. Some libraries in this study had Jurkat cell RNA spiked in.

This clonotype was seen ten or more times. The chain employs TRBV24-1 and TRBJ2-1; D could derive from TRBD1 or TRBD2 (7 bases each). Trimming took 3 bases from V and 7 from J, leaving 18 bases between them. CDR1 KGHDR and CDR2 SFDVKD come from the germline V gene. The CDR3 is 16 amino acids. CDR3 DNA sequence: TGTGCCACCAGTGATCCACCCCGGCAGGGGGGGAATGAGCAGTTCTTC. This codes for CATSDPPRQGGNEQFF.

The V gene is TRBV7-2, the J gene TRBJ2-7; 8 nucleotides line up with TRBD2. The germline CDR1 and CDR2 sequences are SGHTA and FQGNSA. The CDR3 covers 18 residues. Germline trimming cut 1 base from V and 0 bases from J; bases unmatched to any gene: 11. As DNA, the CDR3 is TGTGCCAGCAGCTTAGGGGTCAATAGCGGGACGTACTCCTACGAGCAGTACTTC. Its translation: CASSLGVNSGTYSYEQYF.

This clonotype was detected ten times or more. CDR3 protein: CASSTGQNYEQYF. CDR3 nucleotides: TGCGCCAGCAGCACGGGACAGAACTACGAGCAGTACTTC. The genes are TRBV5-1 and TRBJ2-7; 7 bases fit TRBD1. The CDR3 contains 13 residues. Germline trimming cut 4 bases from V and 3 bases from J; bases unmatched to any gene: 4. Germline lookup yields CDR1 SGHRS and CDR2 YFSETQ.

The chain links TRBV19 to TRBJ1-6; 8 bases align to TRBD1. The CDR3 has 16 residues. Germline V gene data show CDR1 as LNHDA and CDR2 as SQIVND (reference sequence). V dropped 3 bases and J dropped 3; count of bases not matched to a gene: 4. The CDR3 nucleotides read TGTGCCAGTAGTATTCGCGACAGGGGCTATAATTCACCCCTCCACTTT. This codes for CASSIRDRGYNSPLHF.

This clonotype was seen a handful of times. The chain links TRBV20-1 to TRBJ2-7, with TRBD1 matching 10 bases. The CDR3 loop spans 13 amino acids. The J segment lost 6 bases and the V segment lost 6 bases, leaving 8 bases of the junction unmatched. Germline V gene data show CDR1 as DFQATT and CDR2 as SNEGSKA (reference sequence). CDR3 sequence: CSAEGQGLPEQYF. Written as DNA, the CDR3 is TGCAGTGCCGAGGGACAGGGGCTCCCCGAGCAGTACTTC.

This clonotype was seen many times. V usage is TRBV7-9 and J usage is TRBJ2-1; 12 bases fit TRBD2. The CDR3 totals 16 residues. Germline V gene data show CDR1 as SEHNR and CDR2 as FQNEAQ (reference sequence). Germline trimming cut 2 bases from V and 7 bases from J; bases unmatched to any gene: 6. CDR3 nucleotides: TGTGCCAGCAGCTTATTCCCTAGCGGGGGGGTAAATGAGCAGTTCTTC. Encoded protein: CASSLFPSGGVNEQFF.

This clonotype showed up many times. This rearrangement joins TRBV6-6 to TRBJ2-5; D ambiguous. V was pared by 5 bases and J by 5 bases, with 9 bases between. The CDR3 is 12 amino acids. Per germline, CDR1 MNHNY and CDR2 SVGAGI (reference sequence). CDR3 residues: CASSPYLETQYF. CDR3 sequence (DNA): TGTGCCAGCAGTCCCTACCTCGAGACCCAGTACTTC.

In this sample, this clonotype turned up many times. At one end, the junction sequence differs from germline, possibly due to a read error. CDR3 in amino acids: CASSVDRVKTEAFF. CDR3 DNA sequence: TGTGCCAGCAGCGTGGACAGGGTGAAGACTGAAGCTTTCTTT. The gene calls are TRBV7-6 and TRBJ1-1; TRBD1 matches 8 bases. The CDR3 runs 14 residues. Per the germline V gene, CDR1 is SGHVS and CDR2 is FNYEAQ. Combining the CDR3 with reference TRBV7-6 and TRBJ1-1 gives the whole variable domain GAGVSQSPRYKVTKRGQDVALRCDPISGHVSLYWYRQALGQGPEFLTYFNYEAQQDKSGLPNDRFSAERPEGSISTLTIQRTEQRDSAMYRCASSVDRVKTEAFFGQGTRLTVV.

The chain carries TRBV4-3 and TRBJ2-5; TRBD2 is a possible D gene (6 bases). CDR1 LGHNA and CDR2 YSLEER come from the germline V gene. The CDR3 consists of 15 residues. With 1 base removed from V and 0 bases from J, the gap between germline ends came to 9 bases. The CDR3: CASSQGAGHQETQYF. DNA for the CDR3: TGCGCCAGCAGCCAAGGAGCGGGTCACCAAGAGACCCAGTACTTC.

The J gene is TRBJ1-1, the V gene TRBV9; 7 bases are a match to TRBD1. The CDR3 has 16 amino acids. V shed 4 bases and J 1 base; nucleotides not matched to a gene: 10. Germline CDR1 reads SGDLS; CDR2 reads YYNGEE. The CDR3 sequence is CASSPRPGTANTEAFF. CDR3 nucleotides: TGTGCCAGCAGCCCCCGCCCCGGGACAGCGAACACTGAAGCTTTCTTT.

This clonotype was detected many times. The rearrangement joins TRBV10-3 to TRBJ2-5, with TRBD2 identical over 11 bases. CDR3 size: 15 residues. After removal of 5 bases from V and 3 bases from J, the junction contained 5 bases not matched to a gene. CDR1 and CDR2 (germline): ENHRY, SYGVKD. In DNA, the CDR3 is TGTGCCATCAGTAGTAGCGGGGGGGCCGAAGAGACCCAGTACTTC. Protein sequence: CAISSSGGAEETQYF.

The table lists this clonotype with many counts. The V gene is TRBV20-1, the J gene TRBJ2-7; 10 nucleotides line up with TRBD2. The CDR3 has 15 amino acids. V was pared by 0 bases and J by 10 bases, with 12 bases of the junction left unmatched. Per the germline V gene, CDR1 is DFQATT and CDR2 is SNEGSKA (reference sequence). Written as DNA, the CDR3 is TGCAGTGCTAGAGATTACAAGGATAGCGGGAGGAAACAGTACTTC. Its translation is CSARDYKDSGRKQYF.

This clonotype was observed at least ten times. The V call is TRBV27, the J call TRBJ2-3; 7 bases fit TRBD1. The V segment lost 2 bases and the J segment 2 bases; nucleotides outside the gene matches: 4. This CDR3 region has 15 residues. Germline CDR1 is MNHEY and CDR2 is SMNVEV (reference sequence). The CDR3 here is CASSLVTGPTDTQYF. As DNA, the CDR3 is TGTGCCAGCAGTTTAGTGACAGGGCCCACAGATACGCAGTATTTT.

This clonotype occurred a few times. The genes are TRBV7-9 and TRBJ2-5; D might be TRBD2 (5 bases). The germline CDR1 and CDR2 sequences are SEHNR and FQNEAQ (reference sequence). This CDR3 is 14 amino acids long. V lost 7 bases, J lost 1 base, and 13 bases lay in between. The CDR3 region has the DNA TGTGCCAGCAACACCGAAACTAGCCAAGAGACCCAGTACTTC. This gives the protein CASNTETSQETQYF.

A note on this clonotype: A read error may explain this, as a much larger clone is one base away. V and J are TRBV3-1 and TRBJ2-7; D perhaps matches TRBD2 (6 bases). CDR3 length: 14 residues. Trimming removed 4 bases at V and 3 bases at J, with 13 bases between. Germline CDR1 reads LGHDT; CDR2 reads YNNKEL (reference sequence). For the CDR3, the DNA is TGTGCCAGCAGCCCCTGGACGGAGGGCTACGAGCAGTACTTC. Translating it yields CASSPWTEGYEQYF.

This clonotype showed up many times. The chain uses TRBV3-1 and TRBJ2-1; 10 nucleotides match TRBD2. Germline CDR1 and CDR2: LGHDT and YNNKEL (reference sequence). There are 15 residues in the CDR3. Trimming took 0 bases from V and 8 from J; bases not matched to a gene: 4. DNA for the CDR3: TGTGCCAGCAGCCAAGAAGGGACTAGCGTGGATGAGCAGTTCTTC. This encodes CASSQEGTSVDEQFF.

In the case of this clonotype: This may stem from a read error, because a much larger clone lies one nucleotide away. The chain has TRBV5-1 and TRBJ2-4, with 9 bases identical to TRBD1. Trimming cost V 7 bases and J 7 bases; bases outside gene matches: 9. The CDR3 contains 14 residues. Germline CDR1 and CDR2: SGHRS and YFSETQ. In nucleotides, the CDR3 is TGCGCCAGCGGCGTGGGACAGGGAGCTAACATTCAGTACTTC. Residues: CASGVGQGANIQYF. The full variable domain, rest sourced from reference TRBV5-1 and TRBJ2-4, is KAGVTQTPRYLIKTRGQQVTLSCSPISGHRSVSWYQQTPGQGLQFLFEYFSETQRNKGNFPGRFSGRQFSNSRSEMNVSTLELGDSALYLCASGVGQGANIQYFGAGTRLSVL.

About this clonotype itself: A read error may produce the germline difference seen at one junction end. The V gene is TRBV12-3 or TRBV12-4, the J gene TRBJ2-2; 8 positions match TRBD1. The CDR3 runs 12 residues. The CDR3: CASWQGAGGLFF. In nucleotides, the CDR3 is TGTGCCAGCTGGCAGGGGGCCGGGGGGCTGTTTTTT.